This T cell receptor (beta chain) was captured by sequencing in a study of identical twins' blood T cells (dated by TCRdb to about 2013). For the study in its entirety: About 50 million Illumina reads were obtained across about twelve libraries, of which six were alpha-chain libraries and six were beta-chain libraries. Using next-generation sequencing, the study compared the TCR alpha and beta chain repertoires of three pairs of monozygous twins to assess how genetics influences repertoire formation.

The paper's findings and limits, for the study overall: Because the twins were raised together, environmental influences could not be ruled out as an explanation for the similarity between twins. The study stated that the proposed role of the TCRalpha J segment in MHC recognition during thymic selection needs to be validated by independent studies. Twin pairs were reported to be markedly more alike in V gene usage than unrelated donors were, even when looking at non-selected out-of-frame TCRbeta clonotypes. The number of shared CDR3 clonotypes between two donors was mainly determined by the product of their cloneset sizes, and twins did not clearly deviate from this trend. Among the most abundant TCRbeta clonotypes, every donor shared more CDR3 sequences with her own twin than with unrelated donors.

The library was prepared using 5' RACE. For sequencing, an Illumina Genome Analyzer IIx was employed. To prepare the RNA-based TCR cDNA libraries, a previously described protocol was followed, with several modifications. To prevent cross-contamination, sample-specific barcodes were added to both ends of each TCR cDNA library during cDNA synthesis and amplification. The original methods were these. Between about 95,000 and nearly 550,000 clonotypes were identified per individual, and roughly 2.2 to 3.6 million CDR3-containing reads were obtained per library. After reads with improper barcode index combinations were thrown out, a cloneset for each library was built using the MiTCR software. While assembling CDR3 clonotypes, MiTCR corrected PCR and sequencing errors and either filtered or rescued low-quality reads. Artificial out-of-frame clonotypes were mapped to in-frame sequences, with one indel allowed in the CDR3, and then removed. Similarity in V and J gene usage between donors was calculated as the Jensen-Shannon divergence divided by the mean entropy. In TCRdb, the public reads were trimmed at Q25 with fastp and aligned with MiXCR, with productive beta chains retained. Entries are consolidated by CDR3 protein sequence, retaining the most common genes and DNA. The V and J calls come from TCRdb's annotation, not from the publication. This sample lists 300,000 to 400,000 distinct CDR3 sequences; 25% to 35% were detected once. 5.5% to 7% of the sample comes from the top ten.

Comment on this clonotype: Its antigen remains undetermined. Per-base quality was not reported, and no clone a single base away is much larger than it.

Donors were six healthy women forming three monozygous twin pairs. All three twin pairs had been raised together and were thought likely to have encountered the same vaccines and infectious agents. RNA was isolated from peripheral blood mononuclear cells and used to prepare TCR cDNA libraries. V lost 7 bases and J lost 4 bases, and the count of bases not matched to a germline gene is 9. Sequences SEHNR (CDR1) and FQNEAQ (CDR2) are obtained from the germline V gene (reference sequence). The CDR3 measures 14 amino acids from cysteine to phenylalanine. Only the CDR3 DNA is retained, 42 bases long and in frame from the first base.

The sequenced sample consisted of PBMCs. The rearranged segments are TRBV7-9 and TRBJ1-2; 7 bases in the junction line up with TRBD1. The receptor's source is a woman aged 18-49 years in good health. CDR3 loop: CASIGRDSSYGYTF. The DNA sequence reads TGTGCCAGCATCGGACGGGACAGCTCCTATGGCTACACCTTC.